The rows below give T cell receptor beta chains drawn from one sample of a study of technical replicates of blood from a handful of donors. Here immunoSEQ multiplex PCR was the method, and the copy in TCRdb shows in-frame clones only, minus some. Among about 71,000 clones listed, approximately 92% were seen once. The sequenced sample was T cells isolated from PBMCs. Every receptor here comes from a human donor in good health. The CDR3 runs from the conserved cysteine through the conserved F or W. The order of the fields is D gene, clone size, J gene, V gene, CDR3 DNA, CDR3 protein. D genes are given only for firm matches. The size of a clone is reported for some rows only, either as once, few or many, or as a class for expanded clones.

d_call: -; clone_size: -; j_call: TRBJ1-4; v_call: TRBV18; cdr3_nt: TGTGCCAGCTCACCGACAGGTTTTAATGAAAAACTGTTTTTT; cdr3_aa: CASSPTGFNEKLFF
d_call: -; clone_size: once; j_call: TRBJ2-7; v_call: TRBV5-1; cdr3_nt: TGCGCCAGCAGCTCCCTCGCAGGCCTTACCTACGAGCAGTACTTC; cdr3_aa: CASSSLAGLTYEQYF
d_call: -; clone_size: -; j_call: TRBJ2-3; v_call: TRBV5-4; cdr3_nt: TGTGCCAGCAGCTTTTGGCGGGCGAGATACACAGATACGCAGTATTTT; cdr3_aa: CASSFWRARYTDTQYF
d_call: TRBD1; clone_size: -; j_call: TRBJ2-2; v_call: TRBV5-1; cdr3_nt: TGCGCCAGCAGCTTGAGTACGCAGGGGGCCGGGGAGCTGTTTTTT; cdr3_aa: CASSLSTQGAGELFF
d_call: TRBD1; clone_size: -; j_call: TRBJ2-7; v_call: TRBV25-1; cdr3_nt: TGTGCCAGCAGTGAATCCAGCCTGGGACAGGTAGAGCAGTACTTC; cdr3_aa: CASSESSLGQVEQYF
d_call: -; clone_size: -; j_call: TRBJ2-7; v_call: TRBV6-1; cdr3_nt: TGTGCCAGTAACTCCTACGAGCAGTACTTC; cdr3_aa: CASNSYEQYF
d_call: -; clone_size: -; j_call: TRBJ1-4; v_call: TRBV19; cdr3_nt: TGTGCCACCAGGAATGAAAAACTGTTTTTT; cdr3_aa: CATRNEKLFF
d_call: TRBD2; clone_size: -; j_call: TRBJ2-7; v_call: TRBV10-2; cdr3_nt: TGCGCCAGCAACAGCGGGAGGGAAATCTACGAGCAGTACTTC; cdr3_aa: CASNSGREIYEQYF
d_call: -; clone_size: -; j_call: TRBJ2-2; v_call: TRBV4-2; cdr3_nt: TGTGCCAGCAGCGATCAAACAGGTAGCGGAACGAACACCGGGGAGCTGTTTTTT; cdr3_aa: CASSDQTGSGTNTGELFF
d_call: -; clone_size: once; j_call: TRBJ1-1; v_call: TRBV25-1; cdr3_nt: TGTGCCAGCAGTCAGTCGGCGGGGGGGAACACTGAAGCTTTCTTT; cdr3_aa: CASSQSAGGNTEAFF
d_call: -; clone_size: -; j_call: TRBJ2-1; v_call: TRBV9; cdr3_nt: TGTGCCAGCAGCTCACTAGCTAGCTCCTACAATGAGCAGTTCTTC; cdr3_aa: CASSSLASSYNEQFF
d_call: -; clone_size: -; j_call: TRBJ2-7; v_call: TRBV2; cdr3_nt: TGTGCCAGCAGTGGACAGGTCAGCTCCTACGAGCAGTACTTC; cdr3_aa: CASSGQVSSYEQYF
d_call: -; clone_size: few; j_call: TRBJ1-1; v_call: TRBV19; cdr3_nt: TGTGCCAGTAGTATCCGCGGGGATGATGAAGCTTTCTTT; cdr3_aa: CASSIRGDDEAFF
d_call: TRBD1; clone_size: -; j_call: TRBJ2-7; v_call: TRBV5-1; cdr3_nt: TGCGCCAGCAGCTTGGTAGGGACAGGAGGGGTCTACGAGCAGTACTTC; cdr3_aa: CASSLVGTGGVYEQYF
d_call: TRBD1; clone_size: -; j_call: TRBJ2-1; v_call: TRBV5-1; cdr3_nt: TGCGCCAGCAGATATCGGGACAGCTACAATGAGCAGTTCTTC; cdr3_aa: CASRYRDSYNEQFF
d_call: -; clone_size: -; j_call: TRBJ1-2; v_call: TRBV27; cdr3_nt: TGTGCCAGCAGTTTGGCGGGGGCAACCAACTATGGCTACACCTTC; cdr3_aa: CASSLAGATNYGYTF
d_call: TRBD2; clone_size: -; j_call: TRBJ2-4; v_call: TRBV28; cdr3_nt: TGTGCCAGCAGCCGTACTAGCGGGAGGGTATACGGTCAGTACTTC; cdr3_aa: CASSRTSGRVYGQYF
d_call: -; clone_size: -; j_call: TRBJ2-7; v_call: TRBV7-9; cdr3_nt: -; cdr3_aa: CASSLVGTGANMKYF
d_call: TRBD1; clone_size: -; j_call: TRBJ2-7; v_call: TRBV5-6; cdr3_nt: TGTGCCAGCAGCTTCGGACAGGGGGTGTACGAGCAGTACTTC; cdr3_aa: CASSFGQGVYEQYF
d_call: -; clone_size: -; j_call: TRBJ1-3; v_call: TRBV2; cdr3_nt: TGTGCCAGCAGTGAAGACGTAGGGAGTGGAAACACCATATATTTT; cdr3_aa: CASSEDVGSGNTIYF
d_call: -; clone_size: -; j_call: TRBJ1-3; v_call: TRBV9; cdr3_nt: TGTGCCAGCAGCGTATTTTCCCAGGCGCGGGGCACCATATATTTT; cdr3_aa: CASSVFSQARGTIYF
d_call: TRBD2; clone_size: -; j_call: TRBJ2-2; v_call: TRBV6-6; cdr3_nt: TGTGCCAGCAGTTTGACTAGCTCTTCCGGGGAGCTGTTTTTT; cdr3_aa: CASSLTSSSGELFF
d_call: TRBD2; clone_size: -; j_call: TRBJ2-1; v_call: TRBV14; cdr3_nt: TGTGCCAGCAGCCCCGGGACTAGCGGGAGCAATGAGCAGTTCTTC; cdr3_aa: CASSPGTSGSNEQFF
d_call: -; clone_size: -; j_call: TRBJ2-7; v_call: TRBV9; cdr3_nt: TGTGCCAGCAGCCAGGATCCAGCTTCCTACGAGCAGTACTTC; cdr3_aa: CASSQDPASYEQYF
d_call: -; clone_size: -; j_call: TRBJ2-7; v_call: TRBV5-3; cdr3_nt: TGTGCCAGAAGCCGCCAGAGGGTAGGCTACGAGCAGTACTTC; cdr3_aa: CARSRQRVGYEQYF
d_call: TRBD1; clone_size: -; j_call: TRBJ2-7; v_call: TRBV29-1; cdr3_nt: TGCAGCGCTGAGACAGGGCATAGCTACGAGCAGTACTTC; cdr3_aa: CSAETGHSYEQYF
d_call: -; clone_size: -; j_call: TRBJ2-7; v_call: TRBV7-6; cdr3_nt: TGTGCCAGCAGCTTAGGGACTGCTTACGAGCAGTACTTC; cdr3_aa: CASSLGTAYEQYF
d_call: TRBD1; clone_size: -; j_call: TRBJ2-1; v_call: TRBV7-9; cdr3_nt: TGTGCCAGCAGCTGGGACAGGCACCTCAATGAGCAGTTCTTC; cdr3_aa: CASSWDRHLNEQFF
d_call: -; clone_size: -; j_call: TRBJ2-5; v_call: TRBV29-1; cdr3_nt: TGCAGCGTCCTCTTGGCAAAGACCCAGTACTTC; cdr3_aa: CSVLLAKTQYF
d_call: -; clone_size: -; j_call: TRBJ1-2; v_call: TRBV10-3; cdr3_nt: TGTGCCATCAATTCAAATATTAAGGGGTATGGCTACACCTTC; cdr3_aa: CAINSNIKGYGYTF
d_call: TRBD1; clone_size: -; j_call: TRBJ1-2; v_call: TRBV5-5; cdr3_nt: TGTGCCAGCAGCCAGGACAGGGGGCGAGGTGGCTACACCTTC; cdr3_aa: CASSQDRGRGGYTF
d_call: -; clone_size: once; j_call: TRBJ2-3; v_call: TRBV9; cdr3_nt: TGTGCCAGCAGCGTAGTTGGAGGGGGCACAGATACGCAGTATTTT; cdr3_aa: CASSVVGGGTDTQYF
d_call: -; clone_size: -; j_call: TRBJ2-1; v_call: TRBV11-2; cdr3_nt: TGTGCCAGCAGCTTCTACAGCAATGAGCAGTTCTTC; cdr3_aa: CASSFYSNEQFF
d_call: -; clone_size: -; j_call: TRBJ1-2; v_call: TRBV13; cdr3_nt: TGTGCCAGCAGCGGGGTAGTGCAGGACCGGGAGTTCAACTATGGCTACACCTTC; cdr3_aa: CASSGVVQDREFNYGYTF
d_call: -; clone_size: once; j_call: TRBJ2-7; v_call: TRBV9; cdr3_nt: TGTGCCAGCAGCGTAGACCAGCGTAGCTCCTACGAGCAGTACTTC; cdr3_aa: CASSVDQRSSYEQYF
d_call: TRBD1; clone_size: -; j_call: TRBJ1-2; v_call: TRBV6-5; cdr3_nt: TGTGCCAGCAGTAACCCGACAGGGAATAGTCATGGCTACACCTTC; cdr3_aa: CASSNPTGNSHGYTF
d_call: TRBD2; clone_size: -; j_call: TRBJ2-5; v_call: TRBV6-6; cdr3_nt: TGTGCCAGCAGTATACTAGCGGGAGAAGAGACCCAGTACTTC; cdr3_aa: CASSILAGEETQYF
d_call: -; clone_size: -; j_call: TRBJ2-7; v_call: TRBV9; cdr3_nt: TGTGCCAGCAGCGTAGTAGAACAGGGCTACGAGCAGTACTTC; cdr3_aa: CASSVVEQGYEQYF
d_call: -; clone_size: -; j_call: TRBJ1-1; v_call: TRBV19; cdr3_nt: TGTGCCAGTAGGCCCGTTGTGGGCAGCCATGCTGAAGCTTTCTTT; cdr3_aa: CASRPVVGSHAEAFF
d_call: TRBD1; clone_size: -; j_call: TRBJ1-1; v_call: TRBV10-3; cdr3_nt: TGTGCCATCAGTGCCGGGACAGACACTGAAGCTTTCTTT; cdr3_aa: CAISAGTDTEAFF
d_call: -; clone_size: -; j_call: TRBJ1-3; v_call: TRBV6-6; cdr3_nt: TGTGCCAGCAGCTTAGCCGGGAGGGCTGGAAACACCATATATTTT; cdr3_aa: CASSLAGRAGNTIYF
d_call: -; clone_size: -; j_call: TRBJ1-5; v_call: TRBV28; cdr3_nt: TGTGCCAGCAGACGACAGAACAATCAGCCCCAGCATTTT; cdr3_aa: CASRRQNNQPQHF
d_call: -; clone_size: -; j_call: TRBJ1-4; v_call: TRBV19; cdr3_nt: TGTGCCAGTAGTACGGCGGGGGCGGATGAAAAACTGTTTTTT; cdr3_aa: CASSTAGADEKLFF
d_call: TRBD1; clone_size: -; j_call: TRBJ1-1; v_call: TRBV30; cdr3_nt: TGTGCCTGGAGTAGACAGGGTGAGGCTGAAGCTTTCTTT; cdr3_aa: CAWSRQGEAEAFF
d_call: -; clone_size: -; j_call: TRBJ2-2; v_call: TRBV27; cdr3_nt: TGTGCCAGCAGTTTTCAAGAGACCGGGGAGCTGTTTTTT; cdr3_aa: CASSFQETGELFF
d_call: TRBD2; clone_size: -; j_call: TRBJ2-1; v_call: TRBV13; cdr3_nt: TGTGCCAGCAGCTCCACTAGCGGGAGCGACAATGAGCAGTTCTTC; cdr3_aa: CASSSTSGSDNEQFF
d_call: -; clone_size: -; j_call: TRBJ2-7; v_call: TRBV29-1; cdr3_nt: TGCAGCGTTGAATTAGGACAGACCTACGAGCAGTACTTC; cdr3_aa: CSVELGQTYEQYF
d_call: -; clone_size: -; j_call: TRBJ2-1; v_call: TRBV2; cdr3_nt: TGTGCCAGCCGGGTGGCAGGGCCTGACAATGAGCAGTTCTTC; cdr3_aa: CASRVAGPDNEQFF
d_call: -; clone_size: -; j_call: TRBJ1-2; v_call: TRBV27; cdr3_nt: TGTGCCACCCTTACTTACCGGACGGGAACGGGCTATGGCTACACCTTC; cdr3_aa: CATLTYRTGTGYGYTF
d_call: -; clone_size: -; j_call: TRBJ1-1; v_call: TRBV4-1; cdr3_nt: TGCGCCAGCAGCGTTAGGGAGGAGGCGGCTTTCTTT; cdr3_aa: CASSVREEAAFF
d_call: -; clone_size: -; j_call: TRBJ2-7; v_call: TRBV5-1; cdr3_nt: TGCGCCAGCAGCCAGGACAACTACGAGCAGTACTTC; cdr3_aa: CASSQDNYEQYF
d_call: TRBD2; clone_size: -; j_call: TRBJ2-3; v_call: TRBV28; cdr3_nt: TGTGCCAGCAGTCAACTAGCGGGAGACTGGGGAGATACGCAGTATTTT; cdr3_aa: CASSQLAGDWGDTQYF
d_call: -; clone_size: -; j_call: TRBJ2-2; v_call: TRBV5-1; cdr3_nt: TGCGCCAGCAGCTACGATCAGGGATCCACCGGGGAGCTGTTTTTT; cdr3_aa: CASSYDQGSTGELFF
d_call: -; clone_size: -; j_call: TRBJ2-1; v_call: TRBV9; cdr3_nt: TGTGCCAGCAGCGTACTAGCGAGGGGCAATGAGCAGTTCTTC; cdr3_aa: CASSVLARGNEQFF
d_call: -; clone_size: once; j_call: TRBJ1-1; v_call: TRBV7-7; cdr3_nt: TGTGCTAGCAGCCCAGGCGACCGAGAACGGAGGGAAGCTTTCTTT; cdr3_aa: CASSPGDRERREAFF
d_call: -; clone_size: -; j_call: TRBJ1-5; v_call: TRBV28; cdr3_nt: TGTGCCAGCAGTTTGGTCCCAGGAAGCAATCAGCCCCAGCATTTT; cdr3_aa: CASSLVPGSNQPQHF